In its sample, the clone carrying this T cell receptor (beta chain) was seen many times. Its antigen is not identified. TCRdb reanalysed the PCR reads using MiXCR and keeps one entry per CDR3 protein. Counted here are 490,000 or so distinct CDR3 sequences, 25% occurring once; the ten biggest clones make up over 0.6%. This sample was taken from a study of molecular identifiers for immune sequencing clone quantification. Study-wide results and limits: Beyond 20 RNA copies, clones held over 99% of effector molecules, compared with under 1% in naive cells.

With 10%, 30% or 50% of RNA, about 20,000 to 1,100,000 naive CD8 T cells were sequenced. Germline loops: CDR1 SGHRS, CDR2 YFSETQ. The CDR3 runs to 13 residues. Trimming cost V 2 bases and J 4 bases, with 8 bases left between them. The chain recombines TRBV5-1 with TRBJ2-3, with D unresolved. The specimen sequenced was naive CD8+ T cells from blood, with Jurkat cell RNA spiked in. The subset: FACS-sorted CD8+CD4-CCR7+CD45RA+ naive T cells. The clonotype comes from a human donor in good health. Some libraries in this study had Jurkat cell RNA spiked in. Here the CDR3 reads CASSFLNPDTQYF. CDR3 nucleotides: TGCGCCAGCAGCTTCTTAAATCCAGATACGCAGTATTTT. Filled out from reference TRBV5-1 and TRBJ2-3, the complete variable domain reads KAGVTQTPRYLIKTRGQQVTLSCSPISGHRSVSWYQQTPGQGLQFLFEYFSETQRNKGNFPGRFSGRQFSNSRSEMNVSTLELGDSALYLCASSFLNPDTQYFGPGTRLTVL.